This TCR beta chain was identified in a study of cytomegalovirus exposure and HLA in healthy donors. For the study at large: Inside one of the first data releases sat around 86 million unique TCRs taken from HLA-typed donors.

The PCR was carried out with 60 Vbeta primers and 13 Jbeta primers. Only in-frame clones appear in the TCRdb table, and some are missing; sequencing was by immunoSEQ multiplex PCR. Found here are about 230,000 clones, more than 75% of them singletons; the top ten hold roughly 0.22%. General study points: Most TCR sequences were uncommon, yet certain public TCRs appeared in many donors. As a later analysis revealed, the rate of TCR association differed by HLA locus, with DRB1 most and HLA-C fewest. Compared with the approximately 680-donor mean, an Asian-associated ancestry cluster reportedly had fewer N-insertions, according to a later analysis.

CDR1 and CDR2 from the germline V gene are LNHDA and SQIVND (reference sequence). The length of the CDR3 is 16 residues. V trimming: 5 bases; J trimming: 4 bases; junction bases outside the gene matches: 11. A remark on this clone: Antigen: not known.

Sequenced sample: PBMCs. This chain connects TRBV19 to TRBJ1-2, with TRBD1 identical over 9 bases. This receptor was identified in a girl aged 2 to 10 in good health and CMV-seronegative. CDR3 amino acids: CASSSPGTGFLYGYTF. CDR3 nucleotide sequence: TGTGCCAGTAGTTCCCCCGGGACAGGGTTTCTCTATGGCTACACCTTC.